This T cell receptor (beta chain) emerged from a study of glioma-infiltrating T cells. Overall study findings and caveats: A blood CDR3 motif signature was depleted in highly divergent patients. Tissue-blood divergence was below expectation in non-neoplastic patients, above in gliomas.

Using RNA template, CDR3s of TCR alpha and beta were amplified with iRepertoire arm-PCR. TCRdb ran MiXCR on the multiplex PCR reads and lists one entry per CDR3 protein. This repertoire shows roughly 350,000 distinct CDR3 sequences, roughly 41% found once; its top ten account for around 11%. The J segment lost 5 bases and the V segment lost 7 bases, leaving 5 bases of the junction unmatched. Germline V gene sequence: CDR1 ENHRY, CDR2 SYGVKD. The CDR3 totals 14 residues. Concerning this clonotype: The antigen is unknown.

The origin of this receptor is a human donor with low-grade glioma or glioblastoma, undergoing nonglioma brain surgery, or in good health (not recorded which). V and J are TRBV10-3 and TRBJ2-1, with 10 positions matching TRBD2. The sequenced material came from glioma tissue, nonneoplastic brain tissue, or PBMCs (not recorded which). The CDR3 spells CAINPSGSDNEQFF. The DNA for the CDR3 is TGTGCCATCAACCCTAGCGGGAGTGACAATGAGCAGTTCTTC.